This T cell receptor (beta chain) was recorded in a study of T-cell reconstitution after alpha-beta-depleted transplantation in children (dated by TCRdb to between 2015 and 2016). General notes on the study: T-cell immune reconstitution after TCRalphabeta/CD19-depleted allogeneic hematopoietic cell transplantation in children was quantitatively tracked in the study by means of TCR repertoire profiling.

This clonotype was seen a few times. This receptor's antigen is unknown. No base qualities exist here, and no much larger clone lies one base off it. V loses 3 bases of germline sequence and J loses 0 bases, and the interval between the two ends is 5 bases. Spanning cysteine to phenylalanine, the CDR3 consists of 13 amino acids. CDR3 DNA is the only sequence kept; it has 39 bases, read in frame from the first base. What the research found in general, with its limitations: Over subsequent months, a decline in hyperexpanded clone frequencies was noted, and after one year, T-cell counts and TCRbeta diversity were mostly ascribed to newly produced T cells. In some patients, high TCRbeta diversity at day 60 was attributed to recipient T cells and intrathymic progenitors that had survived conditioning. The apparently early alphabetaT-cell count recovery about two months after transplant was reportedly dependent on only several hundred rapidly expanded clones derived from non-depleted graft cells.

Library creation used PCR. Data came from an Illumina HiSeq 2500. To normalize quantification of the TCRbeta repertoire, the TCR libraries were built with molecular barcoding that relied on unique molecular identifiers. The public reads were reprocessed in TCRdb via fastp at Q25 and MiXCR, keeping in-frame beta chains. Identical CDR3 proteins give one entry, which carries the most common genes and DNA. The sample data list 540,000 or so distinct CDR3 sequences, and around 23% of these were observed just once. Together, the top ten hold roughly 15% of the sample. What the treatment or condition label conveys for this sample: allogeneic hematopoietic cell transplantation with graft depleted of TCRalphabeta T cells and CD19 B cells. TCRalphabeta/CD19-depleted allogeneic hematopoietic cell grafts were given to the transplant recipients, all of whom were children.

This TCR was sampled from a boy less than two years old who had a stem cell transplant for acute myeloid leukemia, so the T cells may come from the graft donor. Recombination linked TRBV12-3 or TRBV12-4 to TRBJ2-5; the D region possibly corresponds to TRBD1 (5 bases align). The material was PBMCs, mostly from graft donor cells, obtained 360 days after TCRalphabeta/CD19-depleted stem cell transplant. Here is the DNA: TGTGCCAGCAGTTTCAGGGACCAAGAGACCCAGTACTTC. Translated, it gives CASSFRDQETQYF.